This entry describes one T cell receptor beta chain. This specimen belongs to a study of blood T cell repertoires in COVID-19. As for the study in general: The United States, Italy and Spain were the sources of the acute and convalescent COVID-19 samples. In each case, the material was cDNA or gDNA derived from T cells, B-cell-depleted T cells, or PBMCs.

Per the original methods: Estimation of nucleated cell counts relied on the amplification of reference gene primers. Profiled with immunoSEQ multiplex PCR; TCRdb holds only in-frame clones, not every one. That table supplies the V and J calls and clone size; D and trimming were determined from the DNA. Among 150,000 to 200,000 clones listed, 88% were seen once. The length of the CDR3 is 14 residues. V gave up 3 bases and J gave up 0 bases, with 7 bases separating them. The germline gives CDR1 SGDLS, CDR2 YYNGEE. V usage is TRBV9 and J usage is TRBJ2-1; D gene uncertain. Sequencing was done on a sample of peripheral blood. This clonotype was obtained from a woman aged 25 to 45 with acute or convalescent COVID-19. The DNA for the CDR3 is TGTGCCAGCAGCGCCGCCGGCTCCTACAATGAGCAGTTCTTC. Translating it yields CASSAAGSYNEQFF.